A single sample gave rise to the 21 T cell receptor beta chains below, sequenced in a study of T-cell reconstitution after alpha-beta-depleted transplantation in children. Unique molecular identifiers were used in preparing the TCRbeta library. TCRdb processed the PCR reads anew with MiXCR; each CDR3 protein has one entry. The sample records roughly 570,000 distinct CDR3 sequences, 25% to 30% being singletons. Source: PBMCs, taken before TCRalphabeta/CD19-depleted stem cell transplant. The receptors stem from a boy younger than two with Wiskott-Aldrich syndrome, due to receive a stem cell transplant.

This clonotype has a handful of counts. The chain carries TRBV5-1 and TRBJ1-4; weak D call: TRBD1 (6 bases). The CDR3 consists of 17 residues. The V gene's germline CDR1 is SGHRS and CDR2 YFSETQ. V lost 0 bases and J lost 7, with 19 bases in between. CDR3 coding DNA: TGCGCCAGCAGCTTGGCCACCGGAACAGGGAAAAGTGAAAAACTGTTTTTT. It codes for CASSLATGTGKSEKLFF.

There are a few counts of this clonotype. The chain recombines TRBV7-2 with TRBJ2-3; D gene uncertain. Germline lookup yields CDR1 SGHTA and CDR2 FQGNSA. CDR3 length: 14 residues. V gave up 0 bases and J gave up 6 bases, with 10 bases separating them. This chain's CDR3 is CASSLALGGDTQYF. The CDR3 DNA sequence: TGTGCCAGCAGCTTAGCGCTGGGCGGCGATACGCAGTATTTT.

The chain links TRBV20-1 to TRBJ2-7; 9 nucleotides agree with TRBD2. Germline V lookup: CDR1 DFQATT, CDR2 SNEGSKA (reference sequence). The CDR3 totals 14 residues. The junction had 7 bases not matched to a gene; V was cut back by 5 bases and J by 2 bases. The CDR3 sequence: CSALREGLTYEQYF. The CDR3 DNA sequence: TGCAGTGCTCTGCGGGAGGGATTAACCTACGAGCAGTACTTC.

This chain connects TRBV29-1 to TRBJ2-3, with D maybe TRBD1 (5 bases). CDR1 SQVTM and CDR2 ANQGSEA come from the germline V gene. The V and J ends lost 2 bases and 5 bases respectively, with 11 bases between them. The CDR3 has 13 amino acids. CDR3 DNA sequence: TGCAGCGTTGAAATGACGCAGGGAGATACGCAGTATTTT. Protein product: CSVEMTQGDTQYF.

About this clonotype: A single base separates this from a much larger clone, so it may be a read error. The chain couples TRBV5-1 to TRBJ1-2; 9 positions match TRBD1. This CDR3 is built from 12 residues. The germline V gene has CDR1 SGHRS and CDR2 YFSETQ. The J segment lost 6 bases and the V segment lost 3 bases, leaving 0 bases of the junction unmatched. CDR3 in DNA: TGCGCCAGCAGCTGGGACAGGGATGGCTACACCTTC. Amino acid sequence: CASSWDRDGYTF.

This sequence joins TRBV20-1 and TRBJ2-1; 9 nucleotides line up with TRBD2. The CDR3 length is 15 residues. CDR1 and CDR2 (germline): DFQATT, SNEGSKA (reference sequence). V was clipped by 3 bases and J by 4 bases; unmatched bases: 7. The CDR3 here is CSASGLAGNYNEQFF. Here the CDR3 DNA reads TGCAGTGCTAGCGGGCTAGCGGGAAATTACAATGAGCAGTTCTTC.

V and J are TRBV19 and TRBJ2-7, with 7 bases identical to TRBD2. There are 14 residues in the CDR3. V was pared by 5 bases and J by 3 bases, with 7 bases of the junction left unmatched. Germline-derived CDR1 and CDR2 are LNHDA and SQIVND (reference sequence). CDR3 coding DNA: TGTGCCAGTAGTCCGCTACTAGCGAGCTACGAGCAGTACTTC. It specifies CASSPLLASYEQYF.

The rearrangement uses TRBV28 and TRBJ2-1; D is tentatively TRBD1 or TRBD2 (5 bases each). Per the germline V gene, CDR1 is MDHEN and CDR2 is SYDVKM. This CDR3 comprises 16 residues. The V gene lost 3 bases and the J gene lost 0 bases, with 12 bases spanning the gap. Here the CDR3 reads CASSFAGTVSYNEQFF. The CDR3 DNA follows: TGTGCCAGCAGTTTCGCCGGGACGGTCTCCTACAATGAGCAGTTCTTC.

The chain links TRBV10-3 to TRBJ2-1; TRBD1 might be the D (5 bases). CDR3 size: 16 residues. Trimming shortened V by 2 bases and J by 2 bases, and 13 bases separated the two germline ends. From germline, CDR1 is ENHRY and CDR2 SYGVKD. The CDR3 DNA follows: TGTGCCATCAGTGAGAGGTCAGGGTTAACCTACAATGAGCAGTTCTTC. Protein sequence: CAISERSGLTYNEQFF.

CDR3 residues: CASSFSGTRQETQYF. The DNA of the CDR3 is TGTGCCAGCAGCTTTTCCGGGACGCGACAAGAGACCCAGTACTTC. The genes are TRBV12-3 or TRBV12-4 and TRBJ2-5; D may correspond to TRBD1 or TRBD2 (5 bases each). There are 15 residues in the CDR3. Trimming took off 6 bases at V and 2 bases at J, with 16 bases between the two ends.

This chain links TRBV4-2 with TRBJ2-3; 16 bases fit TRBD2. Germline-derived CDR1 and CDR2 are LGHNA and YNFKEQ. CDR3 length: 19 amino acids. J was trimmed by 2 bases and V by 7 bases; bases with no gene match: 12. The CDR3: CASNRRGLAGGQNTDTQYF. CDR3 nucleotides: TGTGCCAGCAACCGGCGGGGACTAGCGGGAGGGCAGAACACAGATACGCAGTATTTT.

The rearrangement links TRBV7-2 to TRBJ1-1, with D perhaps TRBD1 (6 bases). The length of the CDR3 is 13 residues. Deletions cut 3 bases from V and 5 bases from J, with 10 bases between. The germline gives CDR1 SGHTA, CDR2 FQGNSA. The DNA for the CDR3 is TGTGCCAGCAGCTTCGCAGGGGTGACTGAAGCTTTCTTT. It translates to CASSFAGVTEAFF.

This chain links TRBV20-1 with TRBJ2-1; no definite D call. The ends were cut back, 0 bases at V and 4 bases at J, with 13 bases in the middle. There are 15 residues in the CDR3. The germline V gene encodes CDR1 DFQATT and CDR2 SNEGSKA (reference sequence). This chain's CDR3 is CSARDPSLGYNEQFF. In nucleotides, the CDR3 is TGCAGTGCTAGAGATCCCTCCCTAGGTTACAATGAGCAGTTCTTC.

The chain has TRBV29-1 and TRBJ2-3; a weak D match, TRBD2 (5 bases). Trimming took 0 bases from V and 5 from J, leaving 12 bases between them. CDR1 is SQVTM, CDR2 ANQGSEA, per germline. This CDR3 is 14 amino acids long. CDR3 sequence (DNA): TGCAGCGTTGAAGATCCACTAGGGAGAGATACGCAGTATTTT. Translating it yields CSVEDPLGRDTQYF.

This clonotype was counted between two and nine times. The chain links TRBV5-1 to TRBJ2-1, with 12 bases identical to TRBD2. This CDR3 has 17 residues. V was clipped by 0 bases and J by 4 bases; unmatched bases: 5. Germline CDR1 is SGHRS and CDR2 is YFSETQ. This CDR3 is CASSLGTSGTLYNEQFF. The CDR3 region has the DNA TGCGCCAGCAGCTTGGGGACTAGCGGGACTCTGTACAATGAGCAGTTCTTC.

The V and J genes are TRBV5-1 and TRBJ2-3; D tentatively fits TRBD1 or TRBD2 (5 bases each). This CDR3 has 14 amino acids. Trimming removed 4 bases from V and 4 bases from J, with 13 bases in between. Germline V gene sequence: CDR1 SGHRS, CDR2 YFSETQ. CDR3 loop: CASSPRDLSDTQYF. The CDR3 DNA follows: TGCGCCAGCAGCCCCCGGGACCTGTCAGATACGCAGTATTTT.

The chain employs TRBV5-1 and TRBJ2-6; perhaps TRBD1 as D (5 bases). Per the germline V gene, CDR1 is SGHRS and CDR2 is YFSETQ. The V and J ends lost 4 bases and 3 bases respectively, with 14 bases between them. This CDR3 has 16 amino acids. The chain's CDR3 is CASSRYRLGGANVLTF. CDR3 DNA: TGCGCCAGCAGCCGATACAGGCTCGGTGGGGCCAACGTCCTGACTTTC.

The rearrangement joins TRBV4-1 to TRBJ2-1, with D possibly being TRBD2 (6 bases). The CDR3 contains 16 residues. Germline-derived CDR1 and CDR2 are MGHRA and YSYEKL. Trimming shortened V by 1 base and J by 9 bases, and 19 bases separated the two germline ends. CDR3 in DNA: TGCGCCAGCAGCCAAGTCGATTCGGGAGAAAACGTTGAGCAGTTCTTC. This encodes CASSQVDSGENVEQFF.

V usage is TRBV27 and J usage is TRBJ1-1; 8 bases align to TRBD1. Trimming took 4 bases from V and 2 from J; bases not matched to a gene: 6. The CDR3 totals 15 residues. In germline, CDR1 is MNHEY, CDR2 SMNVEV (reference sequence). The CDR3 nucleotides are TGTGCCAGCAGTTCCAGCAGGGGGCCTAACACTGAAGCTTTCTTT. Translation: CASSSSRGPNTEAFF.

The gene calls are TRBV5-1 and TRBJ2-3; D may be TRBD2 (5 bases). In germline, CDR1 is SGHRS, CDR2 YFSETQ. The ends were cut back, 3 bases at V and 2 bases at J, with 22 bases in the middle. The length of the CDR3 is 18 residues. In DNA form, the CDR3 reads TGCGCCAGCAGCTCGCCAACTAGGTGGGAAGTTGACACAGATACGCAGTATTTT. Translated, it gives CASSSPTRWEVDTDTQYF. Filled out from reference TRBV5-1 and TRBJ2-3, the complete variable domain reads KAGVTQTPRYLIKTRGQQVTLSCSPISGHRSVSWYQQTPGQGLQFLFEYFSETQRNKGNFPGRFSGRQFSNSRSEMNVSTLELGDSALYLCASSSPTRWEVDTDTQYFGPGTRLTVL.

The V and J genes are TRBV5-1 and TRBJ2-7; 9 bases are a match to TRBD2. The trim removed 0 bases at V and 2 bases at J, leaving 3 bases unmatched. The V gene's germline CDR1 is SGHRS and CDR2 YFSETQ. The CDR3 length is 15 residues. DNA for the CDR3: TGCGCCAGCAGCTTGGCGGCTAGCGGGGCCTACGAGCAGTACTTC. This codes for CASSLAASGAYEQYF.